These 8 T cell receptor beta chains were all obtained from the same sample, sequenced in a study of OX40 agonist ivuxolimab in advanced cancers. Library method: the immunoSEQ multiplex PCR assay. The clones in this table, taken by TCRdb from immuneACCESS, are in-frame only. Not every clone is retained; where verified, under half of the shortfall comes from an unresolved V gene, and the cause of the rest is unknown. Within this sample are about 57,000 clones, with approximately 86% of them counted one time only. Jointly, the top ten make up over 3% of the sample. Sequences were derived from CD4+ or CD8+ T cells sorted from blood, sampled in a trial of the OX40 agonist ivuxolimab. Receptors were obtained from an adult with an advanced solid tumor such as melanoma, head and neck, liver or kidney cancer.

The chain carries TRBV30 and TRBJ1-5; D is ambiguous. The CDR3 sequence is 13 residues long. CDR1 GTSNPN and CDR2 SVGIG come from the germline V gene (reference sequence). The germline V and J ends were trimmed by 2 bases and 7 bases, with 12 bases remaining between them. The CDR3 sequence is CAWSPLDSQPQHF. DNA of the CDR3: TGTGCCTGGAGTCCCCTCGATAGCCAGCCCCAGCATTTT.

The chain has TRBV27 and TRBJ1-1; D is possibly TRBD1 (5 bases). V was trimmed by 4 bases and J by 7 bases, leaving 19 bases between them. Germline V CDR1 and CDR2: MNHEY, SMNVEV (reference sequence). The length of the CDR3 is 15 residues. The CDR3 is CASSSPQGGIHEAFF. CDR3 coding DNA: TGTGCCAGCAGTTCCCCTCAGGGCGGGATACATGAAGCTTTCTTT.

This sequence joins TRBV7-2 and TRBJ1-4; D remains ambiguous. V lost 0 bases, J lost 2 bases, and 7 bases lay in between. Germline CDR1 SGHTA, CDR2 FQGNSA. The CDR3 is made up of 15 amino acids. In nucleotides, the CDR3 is TGTGCCAGCAGCTTAGCGCCGGTTACTAATGAAAAACTGTTTTTT. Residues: CASSLAPVTNEKLFF.

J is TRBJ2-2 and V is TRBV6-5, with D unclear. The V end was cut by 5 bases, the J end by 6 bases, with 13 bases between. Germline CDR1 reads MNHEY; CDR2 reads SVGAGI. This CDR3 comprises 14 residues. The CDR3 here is CASSEAARSGELFF. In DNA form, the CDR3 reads TGTGCCAGCAGTGAGGCCGCCAGATCCGGGGAGCTGTTTTTT.

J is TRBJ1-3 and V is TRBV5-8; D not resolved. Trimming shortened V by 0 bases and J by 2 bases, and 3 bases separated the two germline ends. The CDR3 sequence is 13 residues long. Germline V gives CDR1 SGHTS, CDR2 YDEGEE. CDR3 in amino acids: CASSLVTGNTIYF. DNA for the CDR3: TGTGCCAGCAGCTTGGTGACTGGAAACACCATATATTTT.

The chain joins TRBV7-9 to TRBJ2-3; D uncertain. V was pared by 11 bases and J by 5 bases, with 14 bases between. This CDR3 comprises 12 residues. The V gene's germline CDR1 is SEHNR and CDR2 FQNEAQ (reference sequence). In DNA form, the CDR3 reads TGTGCCGGCGCAGGAGCGCTAGATACGCAGTATTTT. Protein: CAGAGALDTQYF. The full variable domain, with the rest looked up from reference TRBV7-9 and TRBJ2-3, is DTGVSQNPRHKITKRGQNVTFRCDPISEHNRLYWYRQTLGQGPEFLTYFQNEAQLEKSRLLSDRFSAERPKGSFSTLEIQRTEQGDSAMYLCAGAGALDTQYFGPGTRLTVL.

DNA for the CDR3: TGTGCCAGCAGCCTACAAGGGGGGGACCGGAGAAACAGGGGCCTCACCGGGGAGCTGTTTTTT. As protein: CASSLQGGDRRNRGLTGELFF. The V gene is TRBV4-2, the J gene TRBJ2-2; D is perhaps TRBD1 or TRBD2 (7 bases each). This CDR3 is built from 21 residues. V lost 4 bases, J lost 4 bases, and 31 bases lay in between. Germline V CDR1 and CDR2: LGHNA, YNFKEQ.

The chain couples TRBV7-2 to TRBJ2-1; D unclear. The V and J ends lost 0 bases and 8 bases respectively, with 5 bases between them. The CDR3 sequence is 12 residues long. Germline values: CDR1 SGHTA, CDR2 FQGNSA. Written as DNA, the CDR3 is TGTGCCAGCAGCTTAGCGTCATATGAGCAGTTCTTC. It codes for CASSLASYEQFF.